These 2 T cell receptor beta chains were all obtained from the same sample, sequenced in a study of T-cell memory formation after mild COVID-19. TCRdb reprocessed the 5' RACE reads via MiXCR and lists one record per CDR3 protein. The repertoire holds about 320,000 distinct CDR3 sequences, with approximately 15% as singletons. The material sequenced was PBMCs or a T cell subset sorted from them (not recorded which). The receptors were sampled from a man aged 18 to 30 who had mild COVID-19 (a few samples of this study predate the infection). Cell type and time point are not known.

The J gene is TRBJ1-2, the V gene TRBV29-1, with 10 bases fitting TRBD1. Germline assignment: CDR1 SQVTM and CDR2 ANQGSEA. V dropped 3 bases and J dropped 9; count of bases not matched to a gene: 7. This CDR3 spans 13 amino acids. The CDR3: CSVDGGQGVSYTF. The CDR3 nucleotides are TGCAGCGTTGACGGTGGACAGGGGGTTAGCTACACCTTC.

V is TRBV11-2 and J is TRBJ2-1; either TRBD1 or TRBD2 may supply D (6 bases each). This CDR3 spans 14 amino acids. Trimming cost V 5 bases and J 8 bases, with 16 bases left between them. Germline lookup yields CDR1 SGHAT and CDR2 FQNNGV. CDR3 residues: CASSPGAWRDEQFF. CDR3 sequence (DNA): TGTGCCAGCAGCCCGGGGGCGTGGAGGGATGAGCAGTTCTTC.